This T cell receptor beta chain stems from a study of blood T cell repertoires in COVID-19. Study-wide background: Sites across the United States, Italy and Spain contributed samples from acute and convalescent COVID-19.

TCRdb's table, derived via immunoSEQ multiplex PCR, lists solely in-frame clones and lacks some. This repertoire shows approximately 140,000 clones, over 80% found once; its top ten account for 1.5% to 2%. Germline CDR1 LGHNA, CDR2 YNFKEQ. Deletions cut 9 bases from V and 7 bases from J, with 12 bases between. This CDR3 is built from 11 residues. The receptor comes from a human donor in a cohort sampled during active COVID-19. The specimen was peripheral blood. The J gene is TRBJ1-1, the V gene TRBV4-2; weak D call: TRBD1 (6 bases). This CDR3 is CASRGWGEAFF. The CDR3 coding sequence is TGTGCCAGTAGGGGGTGGGGTGAAGCTTTCTTT.